This T cell receptor (beta chain) stems from a study of blood T cell repertoires in COVID-19. Study as a whole: From the United States, Italy and Spain came samples of acute and convalescent COVID-19.

Profiling relied on immunoSEQ multiplex PCR, and the TCRdb table lists in-frame clones only, not all of them. The sample includes hundreds of thousands of clones, roughly 85% seen only once; the top ten take 5.1%. The TCR sequence derives from a man aged 45-65 years with active or convalescent COVID-19. The sample consisted of peripheral blood.

CDR3 nucleotide sequence: TGCGCCAGCAGCCAAGGACGGGCCTACGAGCAGTACTTC. It is translated as CASSQGRAYEQYF. This chain joins TRBV4-3 and TRBJ2-7; no firm D call. The CDR3 has 13 amino acids. The V gene lost 1 base and the J gene lost 2 bases, with 6 bases spanning the gap. Germline CDR1 reads LGHNA; CDR2 reads YSLEER.